Listed below are T cell receptor beta chains from one sample, sequenced in a study of CD8+ T cells in alopecia areata. This table comes from immunoSEQ multiplex PCR, and its TCRdb copy is limited to in-frame clones, with some not included. This table has around 200,000 clones, about 53% appearing once. The starting material was CD8+ T cells sorted from blood, obtained at week 24, from a patient treated with tofacitinib. Receptors were obtained from a human donor with alopecia areata. CDR3s include the opening cysteine and the closing phenylalanine or tryptophan. A D gene is named only where the DNA matches it firmly. Some rows mark clone size as missing; the rest say once, few, many or name a class of expanded clone.

j_gene,v_gene,d_gene,abundance,CDR3aa,CDR3nt
TRBJ2-3,TRBV7-8,NA,NA,CASSLVSSSTDTQYF,TGTGCCAGCAGCTTAGTCAGCTCTAGCACAGATACGCAGTATTTT
TRBJ2-7,TRBV9,TRBD1,few,CASSVAPGGSKEQYF,TGTGCCAGCAGCGTAGCGCCAGGGGGATCGAAGGAGCAGTACTTC
TRBJ1-4,TRBV12-5,NA,NA,CASDGGVNEKLFF,TGTGCTAGTGATGGAGGGGTGAATGAAAAACTGTTTTTT
TRBJ2-7,TRBV25-1,NA,NA,CASPEGSSYEQYF,TGTGCCAGCCCCGAAGGTAGCTCCTACGAGCAGTACTTC
TRBJ1-2,TRBV9,NA,NA,CASSGLPGYTF,TGTGCCAGCAGCGGTCTCCCAGGCTACACCTTC
TRBJ2-2,TRBV9,TRBD2,few,CASSGYSGVAGELFF,TGTGCCAGCAGCGGATATAGCGGGGTCGCCGGGGAGCTGTTTTTT
TRBJ2-2,TRBV4-3,TRBD2,NA,CASSQDRRGAGELFF,TGCGCCAGCAGCCAAGATAGGCGGGGGGCCGGGGAGCTGTTTTTT
TRBJ1-1,TRBV5-1,TRBD1,NA,CASSLEGTEIPNTEAFF,TGCGCCAGCAGCTTGGAAGGGACAGAAATACCCAACACTGAAGCTTTCTTT
TRBJ2-1,TRBV29-1,TRBD2,NA,CSVASGAGPEQFF,TGCAGCGTTGCTAGCGGGGCCGGGCCTGAGCAGTTCTTC
TRBJ2-1,TRBV29-1,TRBD2,few,CSVEDRASGSYNEQFF,TGCAGCGTTGAAGATAGGGCTAGCGGATCCTACAATGAGCAGTTCTTC
TRBJ1-1,TRBV5-4,NA,NA,CASSLAAENTEAFF,TGTGCCAGCAGCTTGGCCGCGGAAAACACTGAAGCTTTCTTT
TRBJ1-2,TRBV11-2,NA,NA,CASSLRAGPNYGYTF,TGTGCCAGCAGCCTACGGGCCGGACCTAACTATGGCTACACCTTC
TRBJ1-6,TRBV4-3,NA,NA,CASSQDRGQGPLDLLHF,TGCGCCAGCAGCCAAGATAGAGGGCAGGGCCCCCTGGATCTCCTCCACTTT
TRBJ1-1,TRBV13,NA,NA,CASSLEWGQHTEAFF,TGTGCCAGCAGCTTAGAATGGGGACAACACACTGAAGCTTTCTTT
TRBJ2-1,TRBV7-9,TRBD1,NA,CASSLNSGQGYEQFF,TGTGCCAGCAGCCTCAACTCGGGACAGGGGTATGAGCAGTTCTTC
TRBJ1-1,TRBV29-1,NA,few,CSVHTATESEAFF,TGCAGCGTACATACCGCCACCGAGTCTGAAGCTTTCTTT
TRBJ2-5,TRBV13,TRBD1,few,CASSLGTGQETQYF,TGTGCCAGCAGCCTCGGGACAGGGCAAGAGACCCAGTACTTC
TRBJ1-6,TRBV25-1,NA,NA,CASSEGSPLHF,TGTGCCAGCAGTGAAGGTTCACCCCTCCACTTT
TRBJ2-3,TRBV18,NA,NA,CASSPPPSGERASTDTQYF,TGTGCCAGCTCACCCCCCCCTTCCGGGGAGCGGGCGAGCACAGATACGCAGTATTTT
TRBJ1-1,TRBV25-1,NA,once,CASSKGAEAFF,TGTGCCAGCAGCAAGGGGGCTGAAGCTTTCTTT
TRBJ2-1,TRBV9,NA,NA,CASSVRPDNEQFF,TGTGCCAGCAGCGTTAGACCAGACAATGAGCAGTTCTTC
TRBJ2-1,TRBV29-1,NA,few,CSVEDRQSVFF,TGCAGCGTTGAAGACCGACAATCCGTGTTCTTC
TRBJ2-7,TRBV7-9,NA,few,CASSSQGHEQYF,TGTGCCAGCAGTTCACAGGGACACGAGCAGTACTTC
TRBJ1-1,TRBV29-1,NA,NA,CSVRGQNTEAFF,TGCAGCGTCCGGGGACAGAACACTGAAGCTTTCTTT
TRBJ2-5,TRBV12-5,TRBD1,NA,CASGSGQGPQETQYF,TGTGCTAGTGGTTCGGGACAGGGTCCCCAAGAGACCCAGTACTTC
TRBJ2-6,TRBV30,NA,NA,CAWSVRRGQGSGANVLTF,TGTGCCTGGAGTGTCAGGAGGGGTCAAGGGTCTGGGGCCAACGTCCTGACTTTC
TRBJ1-1,TRBV7-6,TRBD1,NA,CASSGRQGDTEAFF,TGTGCCAGCAGCGGACGACAGGGGGACACTGAAGCTTTCTTT
TRBJ2-7,TRBV4-1,NA,NA,CASSQDQKEPYEQYF,TGCGCCAGCAGCCAAGATCAGAAGGAGCCCTACGAGCAGTACTTC
TRBJ2-1,TRBV27,NA,NA,CASSLSGTYNEQFF,TGTGCCAGCAGTTTATCGGGGACCTACAATGAGCAGTTCTTC
TRBJ2-3,TRBV29-1,NA,few,CSVWSGTDTQYF,TGCAGCGTTTGGAGTGGCACAGATACGCAGTATTTT
TRBJ2-2,TRBV7-9,NA,many,CASSLSTGELFF,TGTGCCAGCAGTCTCTCAACCGGGGAGCTGTTTTTT